This T cell receptor beta chain was found in a study of blood T cell repertoires in COVID-19. TCRdb keeps only in-frame clones here, not all; method: immunoSEQ multiplex PCR. The sample carries fewer than 300,000 clones, approximately 90% recorded once. CDR3 length: 15 amino acids. J gave up 4 bases and V 3 bases, and 5 bases lay outside the gene matches. Germline values: CDR1 SGHTA, CDR2 FQGNSA. Sample: peripheral blood. The sequence was obtained from a woman aged 25 to 39 with COVID-19, enrolled during active disease. V is TRBV7-2 and J is TRBJ1-2; 10 bases agree with TRBD1. This CDR3 is CASSFRDRGSYGYTF. DNA of the CDR3: TGTGCCAGCAGCTTCCGGGACAGGGGTTCCTATGGCTACACCTTC.